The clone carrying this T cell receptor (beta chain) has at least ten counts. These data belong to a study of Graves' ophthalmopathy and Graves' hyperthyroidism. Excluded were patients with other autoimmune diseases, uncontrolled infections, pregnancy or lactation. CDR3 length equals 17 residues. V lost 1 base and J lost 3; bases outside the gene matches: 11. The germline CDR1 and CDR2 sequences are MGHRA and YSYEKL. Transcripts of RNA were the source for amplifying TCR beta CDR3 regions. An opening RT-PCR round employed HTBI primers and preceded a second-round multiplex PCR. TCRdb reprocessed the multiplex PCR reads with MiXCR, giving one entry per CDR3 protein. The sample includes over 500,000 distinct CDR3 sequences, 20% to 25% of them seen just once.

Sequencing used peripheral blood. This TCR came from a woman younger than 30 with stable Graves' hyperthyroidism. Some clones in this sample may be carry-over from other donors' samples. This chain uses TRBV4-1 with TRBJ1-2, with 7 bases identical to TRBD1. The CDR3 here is CASSQGRGGDLYYGYTF. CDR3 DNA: TGCGCCAGCAGCCAAGGGCGAGGGGGCGATCTGTACTATGGCTACACCTTC.